The 30 T cell receptor beta chains reported below all come from one sample, sequenced in a study of PD-1 blockade in mismatch repair-deficient tumors. Profiled with immunoSEQ multiplex PCR; TCRdb holds only in-frame clones, not every one. The data hold 120,000 or so clones, with 86% observed a single time. Sequencing used peripheral blood, obtained 44 weeks after starting pembrolizumab. The receptors stem from an adult with mismatch repair-deficient cancer.

The rearrangement links TRBV27 to TRBJ1-5; D remains ambiguous. Trimming shortened V by 0 bases and J by 5 bases, and 11 bases separated the two germline ends. This CDR3 spans 15 amino acids. CDR1 and CDR2 from the germline V gene are MNHEY and SMNVEV (reference sequence). The CDR3 coding sequence is TGTGCCAGCAGTTTATCGAATACAGTGCATCAGCCCCAGCATTTT. Its translation: CASSLSNTVHQPQHF.

The V gene is TRBV7-9, the J gene TRBJ2-4; 8 nucleotides line up with TRBD2. This CDR3 comprises 16 residues. J lost 0 bases, V lost 4 bases, and 5 bases had no gene match. Germline V gene lookup returns CDR1 SEHNR and CDR2 FQNEAQ (reference sequence). This CDR3 reads CASSSTLAGAKNIQYF. The CDR3 DNA reads TGTGCCAGCAGCTCAACCCTAGCGGGAGCCAAAAACATTCAGTACTTC.

Of note for this clone: The sample carries other DNA sequences with the same CDR3. The chain recombines TRBV5-1 with TRBJ2-1; D may be TRBD1 (5 bases). This CDR3 region has 14 residues. V lost 0 bases, J lost 3 bases, and 7 bases lay in between. Germline assignment: CDR1 SGHRS and CDR2 YFSETQ. CDR3 nucleotides: TGCGCCAGCAGCTTGGGGCAGGGCTACAATGAGCAGTTCTTC. Its protein is CASSLGQGYNEQFF.

The rearrangement links TRBV5-5 to TRBJ2-3; 7 bases are a match to TRBD2. CDR1 is SGHKS and CDR2 is YYEKEE in the germline V gene (reference sequence). V lost 2 bases and J lost 2; bases outside the gene matches: 8. The CDR3 length is 16 residues. CDR3 loop: CASSLRREWITDTQYF. The DNA for the CDR3 is TGTGCCAGCAGCTTAAGGCGGGAGTGGATCACAGATACGCAGTATTTT.

The rearrangement links TRBV9 to TRBJ2-1, with 11 bases that match TRBD2. Germline-derived CDR1 and CDR2 are SGDLS and YYNGEE. The J segment lost 8 bases and the V segment lost 1 base, leaving 8 bases of the junction unmatched. The CDR3 runs 16 residues. The CDR3 DNA sequence: TGTGCCAGCAGCGTAATATCTAGCGGGAGGCTCCATGAGCAGTTCTTC. Protein product: CASSVISSGRLHEQFF.

The chain carries TRBV4-1 and TRBJ2-1; 11 bases line up with TRBD2. CDR1 is MGHRA and CDR2 is YSYEKL in the germline V gene. V lost 4 bases and J lost 4; bases outside the gene matches: 9. This CDR3 contains 17 residues. As DNA, the CDR3 is TGCGCCAGCAGCCCGCGAACTAGCGGGAGCACATACAATGAGCAGTTCTTC. Translation: CASSPRTSGSTYNEQFF.

The rearrangement joins TRBV4-3 to TRBJ2-1, with 7 bases aligning to TRBD2. CDR1 is LGHNA, CDR2 YSLEER, per germline. CDR3 length: 15 amino acids. J was trimmed by 8 bases and V by 0 bases; bases with no gene match: 7. The CDR3 nucleotides are TGCGCCAGCAGCCAAGAGCGGGAGATGGGGTATGAGCAGTTCTTC. Protein: CASSQEREMGYEQFF.

V usage is TRBV5-5 and J usage is TRBJ2-7; D possibly corresponds to TRBD1 (5 bases). The germline gives CDR1 SGHKS, CDR2 YYEKEE (reference sequence). This CDR3 is 15 amino acids long. Trimming shortened V by 0 bases and J by 3 bases, and 13 bases separated the two germline ends. CDR3 coding DNA: TGTGCCAGCAGCTTGGCTGGCGGACAATACTACGAGCAGTACTTC. It is translated as CASSLAGGQYYEQYF.

V is TRBV2 and J is TRBJ2-7; D unclear. Germline lookup yields CDR1 SNHLY and CDR2 FYNNEI. V dropped 5 bases and J dropped 4 bases, with 15 bases sitting between them. This CDR3 region has 14 residues. For the CDR3, the DNA is TGTGCCAGCAGTCCGACGGTCCCCCCGTACGAGCAGTACTTC. Its protein is CASSPTVPPYEQYF.

The rearrangement links TRBV5-8 to TRBJ1-5; 7 bases align to TRBD1. Looked up from germline, CDR1 is SGHTS and CDR2 is YDEGEE. The CDR3 extends over 15 amino acids. Trimming cost V 4 bases and J 0 bases; bases outside gene matches: 4. CDR3 sequence: CASSLGTASNQPQHF. The CDR3 DNA is TGTGCCAGCAGCCTGGGGACAGCTAGCAATCAGCCCCAGCATTTT.

The chain carries TRBV7-9 and TRBJ1-4; D is uncertain. CDR3 length equals 15 residues. V was shortened by 3 bases and J by 4 bases, with 12 bases between the two germline ends. Germline V lookup: CDR1 SEHNR, CDR2 FQNEAQ (reference sequence). The CDR3 here is CASSLTDQINEKLFF. The CDR3 DNA sequence: TGTGCCAGCAGCTTGACGGACCAAATTAATGAAAAACTGTTTTTT. Looking up the rest from reference TRBV7-9 and TRBJ1-4 gives the full variable domain: DTGVSQNPRHKITKRGQNVTFRCDPISEHNRLYWYRQTLGQGPEFLTYFQNEAQLEKSRLLSDRFSAERPKGSFSTLEIQRTEQGDSAMYLCASSLTDQINEKLFFGSGTQLSVL.

This sequence joins TRBV4-1 and TRBJ2-7, with D perhaps matching TRBD1 or TRBD2 (5 bases each). V was pared by 4 bases and J by 6 bases, with 22 bases between. The CDR3 loop spans 16 amino acids. Germline assignment: CDR1 MGHRA and CDR2 YSYEKL. The CDR3, as DNA: TGCGCCAGCAGCCGAGAGGCTCGGGGACGCCTCTCCGAGCAGTACTTC. It translates to CASSREARGRLSEQYF.

This clone occurred a few times. V and J are TRBV6-5 and TRBJ1-5; D not resolved. V shed 8 bases and J shed 5 bases, with 7 bases lying between them. The CDR3 covers 11 residues. Per the germline V gene, CDR1 is MNHEY and CDR2 is SVGAGI. The DNA for the CDR3 is TGTGCCAGCGGACGGGATCAGCCCCAGCATTTT. Its translation: CASGRDQPQHF.

CDR3 DNA sequence: TGTGCCAGCAGCTCAGAACAGGGGTACGAGCAGTACTTC. Protein: CASSSEQGYEQYF. The chain uses TRBV11-1 and TRBJ2-7, with TRBD1 matching 7 bases. Germline V gene lookup returns CDR1 SGHAT and CDR2 FQDESV (reference sequence). The J segment lost 4 bases and the V segment lost 4 bases, leaving 4 bases of the junction unmatched. This CDR3 contains 13 residues.

This clone was found a few times. The chain couples TRBV27 to TRBJ1-2; D is possibly TRBD1 (5 bases). V was shortened by 3 bases and J by 4 bases, with 12 bases between the two germline ends. Looked up from germline, CDR1 is MNHEY and CDR2 is SMNVEV (reference sequence). The CDR3 covers 14 residues. The CDR3 DNA reads TGTGCCAGCAGTTTTCAGGGCGATGGCTATGGCTACACCTTC. It yields the protein CASSFQGDGYGYTF.

This clone was detected once. The V gene is TRBV28, the J gene TRBJ2-1, with 8 bases lining up with TRBD2. The CDR3 length is 11 residues. V was clipped by 6 bases and J by 16 bases; unmatched bases: 8. Looked up from germline, CDR1 is MDHEN and CDR2 is SYDVKM. The CDR3 here is CASSWERESFF. In DNA form, the CDR3 reads TGTGCCAGCAGCTGGGAGCGGGAGTCCTTCTTC.

The chain couples TRBV5-1 to TRBJ2-7, with 12 bases lining up with TRBD2. Trimming at V came to 4 bases and at J to 2 bases, leaving 7 bases not matched to a gene. CDR1 is SGHRS, CDR2 YFSETQ, per germline. The CDR3 runs 16 residues. The CDR3 DNA reads TGCGCCAGCAGCAAACTAGCGGGAGGTCAGCCCTACGAGCAGTACTTC. Its protein is CASSKLAGGQPYEQYF.

CDR3 sequence reads: CASSLGRDRANYGYTF. As DNA, the CDR3 is TGTGCCAGCAGCTTAGGCCGGGACAGAGCTAACTATGGCTACACCTTC. The V and J genes are TRBV11-2 and TRBJ1-2, with 7 bases lining up with TRBD1. Germline lookup yields CDR1 SGHAT and CDR2 FQNNGV. The CDR3 extends over 16 amino acids. J lost 0 bases, V lost 1 base, and 5 bases had no gene match.

V is TRBV7-9 and J is TRBJ1-2; 7 bases match TRBD1. The CDR3 has 14 amino acids. V shed 2 bases, J shed 3 bases, and the junction held 3 bases outside the gene matches. CDR1 is SEHNR and CDR2 is FQNEAQ in the germline V gene (reference sequence). CDR3 protein: CASSLRGRDYGYTF. CDR3 sequence (DNA): TGTGCCAGCAGCTTAAGGGGGCGCGACTATGGCTACACCTTC.

This clone was detected only once. This chain connects TRBV13 to TRBJ2-2; TRBD2 agrees at 10 bases. The CDR3 sequence is 14 residues long. Trimming took 3 bases from V and 6 from J; bases not matched to a gene: 1. In germline, CDR1 is PRHDT, CDR2 FYEKMQ (reference sequence). Here the CDR3 reads CASSFSGRAGELFF. The CDR3 DNA is TGTGCCAGCAGCTTCAGCGGGAGGGCCGGGGAGCTGTTTTTT.

The chain has TRBV11-3 and TRBJ2-3; tentative D call: TRBD2 (5 bases). The CDR3 runs to 14 residues. In germline, CDR1 is SGHNT, CDR2 YENEEA. V lost 5 bases to trimming and J lost 6 bases, with 15 bases between them. The CDR3 is CASSTRKPSDTQYF. CDR3 nucleotides: TGTGCCAGCAGCACTAGGAAGCCCTCGGATACGCAGTATTTT.

J is TRBJ2-3 and V is TRBV29-1, with D perhaps matching TRBD1 (6 bases). The ends were cut back, 6 bases at V and 2 bases at J, with 12 bases in the middle. The CDR3 is 13 residues long. The germline CDR1 and CDR2 sequences are SQVTM and ANQGSEA. The CDR3 DNA follows: TGCAGCGTCGCGACAGGATACACAGATACGCAGTATTTT. Protein sequence: CSVATGYTDTQYF.

The chain combines TRBV5-4 with TRBJ2-7; D ambiguous. From germline, CDR1 is SGHNT and CDR2 YYREEE (reference sequence). The CDR3 is made up of 12 amino acids. Deletions cut 2 bases from V and 2 bases from J, with 5 bases between. CDR3 amino acids: CASSFNTYEQYF. CDR3 coding DNA: TGTGCCAGCAGCTTTAATACCTACGAGCAGTACTTC.

This rearrangement joins TRBV28 to TRBJ1-4; D perhaps matches TRBD1 (6 bases). This CDR3 comprises 14 residues. V lost 6 bases, J lost 7 bases, and 15 bases lay in between. The germline V gene has CDR1 MDHEN and CDR2 SYDVKM. The CDR3 nucleotides read TGTGCCAGCAGGACAGGAGGTCAGTTTGAAAAACTGTTTTTT. It yields the protein CASRTGGQFEKLFF.

The V and J genes are TRBV5-1 and TRBJ1-1, with D maybe TRBD1 (5 bases). The CDR3 extends over 15 amino acids. V shed 4 bases and J shed 1 base, with 14 bases lying between them. Per germline, CDR1 SGHRS and CDR2 YFSETQ. This CDR3 is CASSALRRENTEAFF. CDR3 nucleotides: TGCGCCAGCAGCGCCCTCCGCAGGGAGAACACTGAAGCTTTCTTT.

This sequence joins TRBV5-4 and TRBJ1-3, with D perhaps matching TRBD1 (5 bases). The V end lost 4 bases, the J end lost 0 bases, and 14 bases lay between the germline ends. CDR3 length: 16 amino acids. Germline V lookup: CDR1 SGHNT, CDR2 YYREEE (reference sequence). CDR3 in amino acids: CASSIGTDSSGNTIYF. The CDR3 region has the DNA TGTGCCAGCAGCATCGGGACCGATAGCTCTGGAAACACCATATATTTT.

The chain carries TRBV19 and TRBJ1-5, with TRBD1 as a possible D gene (5 bases). The CDR3 consists of 17 residues. V lost 4 bases and J 5 bases, leaving 21 bases between the germline ends. Germline CDR1 LNHDA, CDR2 SQIVND (reference sequence). The CDR3 sequence is CASSRDSGSPKDQPQHF. CDR3 nucleotides: TGTGCCAGTAGTAGAGACTCAGGGTCCCCAAAGGATCAGCCCCAGCATTTT.

CDR3 region: CASSSTVPTGELFF. The DNA of the CDR3 is TGTGCCAGCAGTTCGACAGTTCCCACCGGGGAGCTGTTTTTT. The chain has TRBV28 and TRBJ2-2, with D perhaps TRBD1 (5 bases). V was cut by 4 bases and J by 4 bases, with 10 bases left in between. The germline V gene has CDR1 MDHEN and CDR2 SYDVKM. This CDR3 is built from 14 residues.

The V call is TRBV19, the J call TRBJ2-7; no firm D call. CDR1 and CDR2 from the germline V gene are LNHDA and SQIVND (reference sequence). Trimming left V 6 bases short and J 3 bases short, with 18 bases between. This CDR3 is 15 amino acids long. In nucleotides, the CDR3 is TGTGCCAGTAGCCCCCATATTGGATTCGACTACGAGCAGTACTTC. Its protein is CASSPHIGFDYEQYF.

The chain couples TRBV9 to TRBJ2-5; D unresolved. CDR1 SGDLS and CDR2 YYNGEE come from the germline V gene. This CDR3 is 15 amino acids long. Trimming left V 0 bases short and J 4 bases short, with 13 bases between. The CDR3 sequence is CASSVGFPIGETQYF. The CDR3 DNA reads as TGTGCCAGCAGCGTAGGGTTCCCCATAGGAGAGACCCAGTACTTC.